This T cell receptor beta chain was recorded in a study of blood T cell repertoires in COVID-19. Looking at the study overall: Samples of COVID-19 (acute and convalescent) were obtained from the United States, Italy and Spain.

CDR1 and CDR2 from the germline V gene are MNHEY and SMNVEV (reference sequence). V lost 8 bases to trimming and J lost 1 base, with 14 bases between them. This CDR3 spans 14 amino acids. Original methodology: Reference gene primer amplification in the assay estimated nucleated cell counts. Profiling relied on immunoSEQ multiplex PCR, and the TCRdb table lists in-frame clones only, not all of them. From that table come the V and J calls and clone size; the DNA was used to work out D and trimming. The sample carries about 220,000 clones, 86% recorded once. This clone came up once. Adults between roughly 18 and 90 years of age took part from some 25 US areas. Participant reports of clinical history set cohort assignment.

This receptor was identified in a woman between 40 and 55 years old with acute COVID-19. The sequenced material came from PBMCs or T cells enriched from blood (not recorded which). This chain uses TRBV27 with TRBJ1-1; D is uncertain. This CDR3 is CASQGRVGNTEAFF. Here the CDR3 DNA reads TGTGCCAGCCAAGGGCGGGTCGGGAACACTGAAGCTTTCTTT.